Presented here are 7 T cell receptor beta chains from one specimen sequenced in a study of CD8+CD57+ T cells in acquired aplastic anemia. TCR beta VDJ and CDR3 profiling used genomic DNA as template. TCRdb re-derived calls from the reads in MiXCR, one entry per CDR3 protein. The table lists 200,000 or so distinct CDR3 sequences, under 70% of them singletons. Sequenced input: sorted CD4+, CD8+, or CD8+CD57+ T cells (not recorded which) from PBMCs. The receptors were gathered from a human donor with severe aplastic anemia or a healthy control (not recorded which).

V gene TRBV5-1 combines with J gene TRBJ1-1, with D unresolved. Germline CDR1 is SGHRS and CDR2 is YFSETQ. The V gene lost 5 bases and the J gene lost 8 bases, with 13 bases spanning the gap. The CDR3 is 12 amino acids. CDR3 in amino acids: CASRFAGSEAFF. The CDR3 DNA is TGCGCCAGCAGGTTTGCGGGGTCCGAAGCTTTCTTT.

Ten or more counts support this clonotype. The chain carries TRBV6-1 and TRBJ2-1; TRBD1 aligns across 7 bases. The CDR3 has 13 residues. Germline assignment: CDR1 MNHNS and CDR2 SASEGT. Trimming cost V 6 bases and J 6 bases; bases outside gene matches: 5. The DNA of the CDR3 is TGTGCCAGCAGAGTGGGACAGCCCAATGAGCAGTTCTTC. Its protein is CASRVGQPNEQFF.

The chain links TRBV9 to TRBJ1-2, with D possibly being TRBD1 (5 bases). The CDR3 totals 12 residues. Germline loops: CDR1 SGDLS, CDR2 YYNGEE. V lost 3 bases and J lost 7, with 10 bases in between. For the CDR3, the DNA is TGTGCCAGCAGCGGAGACAGTGGTGGCTACACCTTC. It is translated as CASSGDSGGYTF.

The chain couples TRBV4-2 to TRBJ2-5; D is uncertain. Germline lookup yields CDR1 LGHNA and CDR2 YNFKEQ. This CDR3 region has 14 residues. V dropped 1 base and J dropped 2 bases, with 8 bases sitting between them. For the CDR3, the DNA is TGTGCCAGCAGCCAAGTGGATAGGCAAGAGACCCAGTACTTC. Residues: CASSQVDRQETQYF.

The rearrangement links TRBV2 to TRBJ2-1; D ambiguous. CDR1 and CDR2 from the germline V gene are SNHLY and FYNNEI. The CDR3 sequence is 11 residues long. V was cut by 4 bases and J by 5 bases, with 3 bases left in between. In DNA, the CDR3 is TGTGCCAGCAGTGCGGACAATGAGCAGTTCTTC. This encodes CASSADNEQFF.

This clonotype was observed a few times. This rearrangement joins TRBV12-3 or TRBV12-4 to TRBJ1-2; TRBD1 agrees at 10 bases. The CDR3 contains 15 residues. The V segment lost 6 bases and the J segment 8 bases; nucleotides outside the gene matches: 12. CDR3 nucleotides: TGTGCCAGCAGCCACGCCGGGACAGGGGTTTCCGGCTACACCTTC. It codes for CASSHAGTGVSGYTF.

The chain combines TRBV7-9 with TRBJ1-6; D call uncertain. There are 16 residues in the CDR3. Trimming pared 1 base from V and 0 bases from J, leaving 7 bases between. Per germline, CDR1 SEHNR and CDR2 FQNEAQ (reference sequence). CDR3 bases: TGTGCCAGCAGCTTAGTCACGGACTCCTATAATTCACCCCTCCACTTT. Encoded protein: CASSLVTDSYNSPLHF.